These T cell receptor beta chains were read from a single sample in a study of human T cells and chemical hapten exposure. One entry per CDR3 protein results from TCRdb running MiXCR on the RACE reads. This sample has around 52,000 distinct CDR3 sequences, with 7% to 10% found just once. Sequenced material: whole blood, taken in connection with sensitization to the hapten diphenylcyclopropenone (DPC). Receptors were obtained from a woman in her 40s with alopecia areata. Some clones in this sample may be carry-over from other donors' samples. CDR3s include the opening cysteine and the closing phenylalanine or tryptophan. Each record gives: D gene, clone size, V gene, J gene, CDR3 DNA, CDR3 protein. The D gene is left open where the match is weak. The size entry is marked missing in some rows and otherwise reads once, few, many or a size class.

d_gene: .
abundance: many
v_gene: TRBV5-1
j_gene: TRBJ1-6
CDR3nt: TGCGCCAGCAGCCTACGGACGGAAAATTCACCCCTCCACTTT
CDR3aa: CASSLRTENSPLHF

d_gene: .
abundance: many
v_gene: TRBV6-5
j_gene: TRBJ1-1
CDR3nt: TGTGGAACCAGGGGAGGGACTGAAGCTTTCTTT
CDR3aa: CGTRGGTEAFF

d_gene: TRBD1
abundance: .
v_gene: TRBV5-1
j_gene: TRBJ1-1
CDR3nt: TGCGCCAGCCTCCAGGGGGATCTGAACACTGAAGCTTTCTTT
CDR3aa: CASLQGDLNTEAFF

d_gene: TRBD2
abundance: few
v_gene: TRBV6-5
j_gene: TRBJ2-2
CDR3nt: TGTGCCAGCAGTTATAGTACTAGCGGTAACACCGGGGAGCTGTTTTTT
CDR3aa: CASSYSTSGNTGELFF

d_gene: TRBD1
abundance: few
v_gene: TRBV2
j_gene: TRBJ1-3
CDR3nt: TGTGCCAGCAGGAGGACAGGGGTTAGTGGAAACACCATATATTTT
CDR3aa: CASRRTGVSGNTIYF

d_gene: .
abundance: many
v_gene: TRBV15
j_gene: TRBJ2-1
CDR3nt: TGTGCCACCAGCAGAGATTTTGGGGACGCGCAGTTCTTC
CDR3aa: CATSRDFGDAQFF

d_gene: TRBD1
abundance: few
v_gene: TRBV6-5
j_gene: TRBJ2-3
CDR3nt: TGTGCCAGCAAGGGGGCAGGAGATACGCAGTATTTT
CDR3aa: CASKGAGDTQYF

d_gene: .
abundance: many
v_gene: TRBV19
j_gene: TRBJ2-5
CDR3nt: TGTGCCAGTAGTATGACTAGTCCTAAAGAGACCCAGTACTTC
CDR3aa: CASSMTSPKETQYF

d_gene: TRBD2
abundance: few
v_gene: TRBV12-3/TRBV12-4
j_gene: TRBJ2-3
CDR3nt: TGTGCCAGCAGTGCGGGGGAACCTAGCACAGATACGCAGTATTTT
CDR3aa: CASSAGEPSTDTQYF

d_gene: TRBD1
abundance: many
v_gene: TRBV20-1
j_gene: TRBJ1-5
CDR3nt: TGCAGTGCTCCGGCGGGGGGGCCAGGGACAGCGCCCACCCTCAATCAGCCCCAGCATTTT
CDR3aa: CSAPAGGPGTAPTLNQPQHF

d_gene: .
abundance: many
v_gene: TRBV5-4
j_gene: TRBJ1-1
CDR3nt: TGTGCCAGCAGCTTGGAGGGGGTAGAAGCTTTCTTT
CDR3aa: CASSLEGVEAFF

d_gene: .
abundance: once
v_gene: TRBV30
j_gene: TRBJ1-1
CDR3nt: TGTACCTGGAGTGCACAGAGTGAAGCTTTCTTT
CDR3aa: CTWSAQSEAFF

d_gene: TRBD1
abundance: many
v_gene: TRBV6-5
j_gene: TRBJ1-2
CDR3nt: TGTGCCAGCAGGCAGGGGGCGAATGGCTACACCTTC
CDR3aa: CASRQGANGYTF

d_gene: TRBD1
abundance: many
v_gene: TRBV6-5
j_gene: TRBJ2-1
CDR3nt: TGTGCCAGCAGAGAACCGGGACAGGGGTACAATGAGCAGTTCTTC
CDR3aa: CASREPGQGYNEQFF

d_gene: TRBD1
abundance: .
v_gene: TRBV6-5
j_gene: TRBJ2-5
CDR3nt: TGTGCCAGCAGGGACAGGGGTGAGACCCAGTACTTC
CDR3aa: CASRDRGETQYF

d_gene: .
abundance: many
v_gene: TRBV7-3
j_gene: TRBJ2-5
CDR3nt: TGTGCCAGCCAGCTCCAGGTCGGGGAAGAGACCCAGTACTTC
CDR3aa: CASQLQVGEETQYF

d_gene: .
abundance: few
v_gene: TRBV20-1
j_gene: TRBJ2-7
CDR3nt: TGCAGTGCCCAGTCCAGGGACGAGCAGTACTTC
CDR3aa: CSAQSRDEQYF

d_gene: .
abundance: few
v_gene: TRBV6-6
j_gene: TRBJ2-7
CDR3nt: TGTGCCAGCAGTTCCCCTGAACTCGAGCAGTACTTC
CDR3aa: CASSSPELEQYF

d_gene: TRBD1
abundance: .
v_gene: TRBV6-5
j_gene: TRBJ1-3
CDR3nt: TGTGCCACCCAGACAGGGTCCCTCGGTGGAAACACCATATATTTT
CDR3aa: CATQTGSLGGNTIYF

d_gene: TRBD2
abundance: many
v_gene: TRBV7-2
j_gene: TRBJ2-5
CDR3nt: TGTGCCAGCAGCTTAAACCCGGGGGGGCCCGGGGAGACCCAGTACTTC
CDR3aa: CASSLNPGGPGETQYF

d_gene: .
abundance: few
v_gene: TRBV7-9
j_gene: TRBJ2-5
CDR3nt: TGTGCCAGCAGCTTAGCTTCTGGGGAGACCCAGTACTTC
CDR3aa: CASSLASGETQYF

d_gene: .
abundance: many
v_gene: TRBV27
j_gene: TRBJ1-1
CDR3nt: TGTGCCAGCAAAGGGGGTACGGAGGTGAACACTGAAGCTTTCTTT
CDR3aa: CASKGGTEVNTEAFF

d_gene: .
abundance: few
v_gene: TRBV5-1
j_gene: TRBJ1-2
CDR3nt: TGCGCCAGCAGCATCCAAGGAGGGAAGAACTATGGCTACACCTTC
CDR3aa: CASSIQGGKNYGYTF

d_gene: .
abundance: many
v_gene: TRBV19
j_gene: TRBJ2-7
CDR3nt: TGTGCCAGTAGTCTGACCTTTAGCGCTTCCTACGAGCAGTACTTC
CDR3aa: CASSLTFSASYEQYF

d_gene: .
abundance: many
v_gene: TRBV6-5
j_gene: TRBJ1-1
CDR3nt: TGTGCCAGCAGTTACCACCTGAACACTGAAGCTTTCTTT
CDR3aa: CASSYHLNTEAFF

d_gene: .
abundance: once
v_gene: TRBV9
j_gene: TRBJ2-7
CDR3nt: TGTGCCAGCAGCGAGGGGCCGCAGGGAACCTACGAGCAGTACTTC
CDR3aa: CASSEGPQGTYEQYF

d_gene: TRBD1
abundance: .
v_gene: TRBV5-1
j_gene: TRBJ2-4
CDR3nt: TGCGCCAGCAGCCAGAGCCAGGGGGTAGCCAAAAACATTCAGTACTTC
CDR3aa: CASSQSQGVAKNIQYF

d_gene: .
abundance: many
v_gene: TRBV6-6
j_gene: TRBJ2-7
CDR3nt: TGTGCCAGCAGTTACCGGGGAGATAGCGGGTACTTC
CDR3aa: CASSYRGDSGYF

d_gene: .
abundance: many
v_gene: TRBV2
j_gene: TRBJ2-2
CDR3nt: TGTGCCAGCAGTGTCACGGCTAAAACCGGGGAGCTGTTTTTT
CDR3aa: CASSVTAKTGELFF

d_gene: .
abundance: many
v_gene: TRBV5-8
j_gene: TRBJ2-1
CDR3nt: TGTGCCAGCAGCCTGATTGAGGGTGAGCAGTTCTTC
CDR3aa: CASSLIEGEQFF

d_gene: .
abundance: .
v_gene: TRBV5-4
j_gene: TRBJ2-5
CDR3nt: TGTGCCAGCAGTCTTGACGACGAGACCCAGTACTTC
CDR3aa: CASSLDDETQYF